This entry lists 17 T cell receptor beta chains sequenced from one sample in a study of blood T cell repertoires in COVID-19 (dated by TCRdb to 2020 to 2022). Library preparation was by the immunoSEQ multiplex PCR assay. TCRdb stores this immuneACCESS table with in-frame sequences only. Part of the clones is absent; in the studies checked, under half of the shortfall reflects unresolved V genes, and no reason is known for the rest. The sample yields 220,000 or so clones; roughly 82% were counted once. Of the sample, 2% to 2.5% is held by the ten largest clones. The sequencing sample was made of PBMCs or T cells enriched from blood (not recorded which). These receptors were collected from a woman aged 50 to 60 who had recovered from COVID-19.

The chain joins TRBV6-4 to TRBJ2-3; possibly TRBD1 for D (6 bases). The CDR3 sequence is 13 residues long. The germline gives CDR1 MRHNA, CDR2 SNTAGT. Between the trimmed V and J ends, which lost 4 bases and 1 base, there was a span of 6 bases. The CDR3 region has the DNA TGTGCCAGCAGTGCAGGGGGCACAGATACGCAGTATTTT. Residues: CASSAGGTDTQYF.

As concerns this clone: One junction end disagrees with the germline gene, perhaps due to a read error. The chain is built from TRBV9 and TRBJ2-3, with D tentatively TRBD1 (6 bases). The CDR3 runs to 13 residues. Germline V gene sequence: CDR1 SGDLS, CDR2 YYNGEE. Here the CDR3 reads CARSVIGGNTQYF. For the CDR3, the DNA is TGTGCCAGAAGCGTAATAGGGGGTAATACGCAGTATTTT. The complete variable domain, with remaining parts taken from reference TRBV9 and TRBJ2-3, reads DSGVTQTPKHLITATGQRVTLRCSPRSGDLSVYWYQQSLDQGLQFLIQYYNGEERAKGNILERFSAQQFPDLHSELNLSSLELGDSALYFCARSVIGGNTQYFGPGTRLTVL.

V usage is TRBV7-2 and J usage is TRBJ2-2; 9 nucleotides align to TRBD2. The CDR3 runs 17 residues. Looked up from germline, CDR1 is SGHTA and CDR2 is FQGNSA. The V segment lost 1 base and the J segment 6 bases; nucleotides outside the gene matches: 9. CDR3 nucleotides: TGTGCCAGCAGCTTAGGGGGTCTAGCGGGGTTGGCCGGGGAGCTGTTTTTT. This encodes CASSLGGLAGLAGELFF.

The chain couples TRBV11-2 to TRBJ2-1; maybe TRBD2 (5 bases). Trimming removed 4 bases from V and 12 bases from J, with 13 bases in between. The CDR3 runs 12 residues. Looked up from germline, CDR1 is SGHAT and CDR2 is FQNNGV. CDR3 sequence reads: CASSSLRGVQFF. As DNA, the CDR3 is TGTGCCAGCAGCTCCCTACGGGGTGTGCAGTTCTTC.

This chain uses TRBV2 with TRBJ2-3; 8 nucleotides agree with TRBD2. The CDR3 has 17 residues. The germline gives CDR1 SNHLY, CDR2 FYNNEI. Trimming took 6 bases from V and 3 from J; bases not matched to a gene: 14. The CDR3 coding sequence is TGTGCCAGCAGCGGGGGCCTCGGGACTAGTTTTACAGATACGCAGTATTTT. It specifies CASSGGLGTSFTDTQYF.

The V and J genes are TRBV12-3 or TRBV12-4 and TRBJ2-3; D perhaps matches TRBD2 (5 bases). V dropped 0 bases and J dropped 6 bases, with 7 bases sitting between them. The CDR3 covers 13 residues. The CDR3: CASSLARGDTQYF. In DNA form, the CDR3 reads TGTGCCAGCAGTTTAGCGAGAGGGGATACGCAGTATTTT.

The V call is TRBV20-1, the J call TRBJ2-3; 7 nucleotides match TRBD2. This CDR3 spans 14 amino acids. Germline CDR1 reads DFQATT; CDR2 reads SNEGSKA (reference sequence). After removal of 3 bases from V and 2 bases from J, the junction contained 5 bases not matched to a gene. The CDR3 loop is CSASRGRYTDTQYF. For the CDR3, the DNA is TGCAGTGCTAGTCGCGGGAGATACACAGATACGCAGTATTTT.

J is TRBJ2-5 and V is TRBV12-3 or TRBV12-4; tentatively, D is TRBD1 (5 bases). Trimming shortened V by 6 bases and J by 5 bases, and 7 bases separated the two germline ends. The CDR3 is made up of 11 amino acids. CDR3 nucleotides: TGTGCCAGCAGAGCAGGGGAGACCCAGTACTTC. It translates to CASRAGETQYF.

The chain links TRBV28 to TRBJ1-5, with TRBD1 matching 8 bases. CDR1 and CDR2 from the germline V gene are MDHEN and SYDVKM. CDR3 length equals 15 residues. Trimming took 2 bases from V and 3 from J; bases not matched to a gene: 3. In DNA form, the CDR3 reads TGTGCCAGCAGTTTAGGGGACAGGCTCAATCAGCCCCAGCATTTT. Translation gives CASSLGDRLNQPQHF.

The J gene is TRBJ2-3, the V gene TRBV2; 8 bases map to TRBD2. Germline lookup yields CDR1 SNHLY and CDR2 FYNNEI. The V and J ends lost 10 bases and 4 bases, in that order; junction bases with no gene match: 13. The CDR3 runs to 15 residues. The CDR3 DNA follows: TGTGCCACCCAGGACGGGACTAGTTGGGCAGATACGCAGTATTTT. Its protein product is CATQDGTSWADTQYF.

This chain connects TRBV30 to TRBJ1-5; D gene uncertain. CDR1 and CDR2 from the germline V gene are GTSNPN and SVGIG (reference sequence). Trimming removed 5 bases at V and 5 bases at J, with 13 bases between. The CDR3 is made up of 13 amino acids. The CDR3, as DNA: TGTGCCTGGTCCATGGGCCCTGATCAGCCCCAGCATTTT. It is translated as CAWSMGPDQPQHF.

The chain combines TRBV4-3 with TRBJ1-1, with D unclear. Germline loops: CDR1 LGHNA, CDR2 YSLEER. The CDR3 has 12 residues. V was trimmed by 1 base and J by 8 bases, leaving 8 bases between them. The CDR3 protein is CASSQGLAEAFF. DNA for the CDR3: TGCGCCAGCAGCCAAGGACTGGCAGAAGCTTTCTTT.

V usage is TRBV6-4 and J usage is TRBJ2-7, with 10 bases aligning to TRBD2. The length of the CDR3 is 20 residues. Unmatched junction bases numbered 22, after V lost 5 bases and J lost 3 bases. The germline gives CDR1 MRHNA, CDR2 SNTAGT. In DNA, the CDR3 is TGTGCCAGCAGTCCTAAAAGTGAGGCTAGCGGGAGAGACCCCTGCTACGAGCAGTACTTC. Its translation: CASSPKSEASGRDPCYEQYF.

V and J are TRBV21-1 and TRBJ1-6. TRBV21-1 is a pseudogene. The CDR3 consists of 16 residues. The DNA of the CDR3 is TGTGCCAGCAGCAAAGTGAATAGCTCCTATAATTCACCCCTCCACTTT. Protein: CASSKVNSSYNSPLHF.

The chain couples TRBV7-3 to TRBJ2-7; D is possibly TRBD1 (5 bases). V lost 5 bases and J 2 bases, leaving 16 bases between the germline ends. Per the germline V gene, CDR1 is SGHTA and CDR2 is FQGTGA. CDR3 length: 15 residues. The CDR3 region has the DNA TGTGCCAGCAGCCCCGGAAGGGGTCCTCCCTACGAGCAGTACTTC. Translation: CASSPGRGPPYEQYF.

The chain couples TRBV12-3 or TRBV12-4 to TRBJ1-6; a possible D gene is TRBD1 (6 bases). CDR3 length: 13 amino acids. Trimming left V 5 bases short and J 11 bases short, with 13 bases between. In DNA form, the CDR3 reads TGTGCCAGCAGTCAGGGGACGGGTACACCCCTCCACTTT. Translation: CASSQGTGTPLHF.

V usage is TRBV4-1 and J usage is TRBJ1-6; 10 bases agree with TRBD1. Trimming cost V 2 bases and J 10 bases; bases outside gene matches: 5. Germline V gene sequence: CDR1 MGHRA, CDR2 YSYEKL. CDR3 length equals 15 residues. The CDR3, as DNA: TGCGCCAGCAGCCAACGGGACAGGGGAGTGTCACCCCTCCACTTT. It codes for CASSQRDRGVSPLHF.